One sample yielded the 21 T cell receptor beta chains listed below, sequenced in a study of cytomegalovirus exposure and HLA in healthy donors (TCRdb year 2017). Library preparation employed the immunoSEQ multiplex PCR assay. For the multiplex PCR, a mixture combining 60 forward primers for TCR Vbeta segments and 13 reverse primers for TCR Jbeta segments was used. Entries here come from immuneACCESS through TCRdb and include only in-frame sequences with V and J called. Some clones fail to appear in such tables; in the studies checked, an unresolved V gene covers under half of the shortfall, and the cause of the remainder is unknown. This sample's listing comprises tens of thousands of clones. The top ten constitute 2.5% to 3% of the sample. Source material: PBMCs. Receptors originate from a man aged 40-49 years in good health and CMV-seronegative.

This chain's CDR3 is CASSQLTGEEDTQYF. The DNA of the CDR3 is TGTGCCAGCAGCCAATTAACAGGGGAGGAAGATACGCAGTATTTT. V is TRBV16 and J is TRBJ2-3; D is possibly TRBD1 (7 bases). CDR1 and CDR2 (germline): KGHSY, FQNENV. The CDR3 is 15 residues long. The ends were cut back, 1 base at V and 5 bases at J, with 13 bases in the middle.

The chain joins TRBV14 to TRBJ1-3; maybe TRBD1 (6 bases). The CDR3 has 13 residues. Trimming took off 4 bases at V and 4 bases at J, with 8 bases between the two ends. Germline CDR1 is SGHDN and CDR2 is FVKESK. The DNA of the CDR3 is TGTGCCAGCAGCCTGGGACAAGGAAACACCATATATTTT. It codes for CASSLGQGNTIYF. Full variable domain (remainder filled in from reference TRBV14 and TRBJ1-3): EAGVTQFPSHSVIEKGQTVTLRCDPISGHDNLYWYRRVMGKEIKFLLHFVKESKQDESGMPNNRFLAERTGGTYSTLKVQPAELEDSGVYFCASSLGQGNTIYFGEGSWLTVV.

The chain joins TRBV11-2 to TRBJ2-2; 7 bases fit TRBD1. This CDR3 spans 15 amino acids. The J segment lost 4 bases and the V segment lost 5 bases, leaving 7 bases of the junction unmatched. Germline CDR1 and CDR2: SGHAT and FQNNGV. The CDR3 nucleotides read TGTGCCAGCAGCCCTCCGGGACAGCGCACCGGGGAGCTGTTTTTT. This gives the protein CASSPPGQRTGELFF. Supplemented by reference TRBV11-2 and TRBJ2-2, the full variable domain reads EAGVAQSPRYKIIEKRQSVAFWCNPISGHATLYWYQQILGQGPKLLIQFQNNGVVDDSQLPKDRFSAERLKGVDSTLKIQPAKLEDSAVYLCASSPPGQRTGELFFGEGSRLTVL.

The CDR3 DNA is TGTGCCTGGAGTGTAGGGCCAGGGTATGAGCAGTTCTTC. Its translation is CAWSVGPGYEQFF. J is TRBJ2-1 and V is TRBV30; D might be TRBD1 (5 bases). V was shortened by 0 bases and J by 8 bases, with 11 bases between the two germline ends. The CDR3 totals 13 residues. Germline values: CDR1 GTSNPN, CDR2 SVGIG (reference sequence).

As regards this clone: Other DNA sequences in this specimen translate into the identical CDR3. This chain links TRBV28 with TRBJ1-5; 8 bases are shared with TRBD1. The CDR3 consists of 13 residues. CDR1 is MDHEN and CDR2 is SYDVKM in the germline V gene. V lost 6 bases to trimming and J lost 4 bases; unmatched junction nucleotides: 2. The CDR3: CASRQGGNQPQHF. The DNA for the CDR3 is TGTGCCAGCAGACAGGGGGGGAATCAGCCCCAGCATTTT.

The chain couples TRBV7-3 to TRBJ2-5, with 12 bases that match TRBD1. The CDR3 is made up of 15 amino acids. V was pared by 3 bases and J by 5 bases, with 4 bases of the junction left unmatched. Germline CDR1 SGHTA, CDR2 FQGTGA. CDR3 loop: CASSLGQGARETQYF. The CDR3 DNA follows: TGTGCCAGCAGCTTGGGACAGGGGGCGAGGGAGACCCAGTACTTC.

A word on this clone: This CDR3 is also generated by other DNA sequences in the sample. The chain carries TRBV6-1 and TRBJ2-7; D is unclear. The V and J ends lost 5 bases and 1 base respectively, with 12 bases between them. CDR3 size: 14 residues. Germline V lookup: CDR1 MNHNS, CDR2 SASEGT. CDR3 amino acids: CASSPRGSSYEQYF. In nucleotides, the CDR3 is TGTGCCAGCAGTCCGCGAGGATCATCCTACGAGCAGTACTTC.

V is TRBV7-2 and J is TRBJ2-2; 15 bases match TRBD2. With 3 bases clipped from V and 10 bases from J, the junction kept 6 bases outside the gene matches. Per germline, CDR1 SGHTA and CDR2 FQGNSA. The CDR3 loop spans 16 amino acids. The CDR3 region has the DNA TGTGCCAGCAGCTTTAGGACTAGCGGGGGGGCCGAGGAGCTGTTTTTT. Encoded protein: CASSFRTSGGAEELFF.

On this clone: The same CDR3 arises from other DNA sequences in this sample as well. The chain recombines TRBV6-1 with TRBJ2-3; 11 bases map to TRBD2. The germline CDR1 and CDR2 sequences are MNHNS and SASEGT. After removal of 2 bases from V and 4 bases from J, the junction contained 2 bases not matched to a gene. CDR3 length equals 15 residues. For the CDR3, the DNA is TGTGCCAGCAGTGAACTAGCGGGGGGCCCAGATACGCAGTATTTT. As protein: CASSELAGGPDTQYF.

The rearrangement links TRBV5-1 to TRBJ2-7, with 7 bases lining up with TRBD2. After removal of 1 base from V and 1 base from J, the junction contained 5 bases not matched to a gene. The CDR3 spans 15 residues. The V gene's germline CDR1 is SGHRS and CDR2 YFSETQ. The CDR3 spells CASSLTAGDSYEQYF. DNA for the CDR3: TGCGCCAGCAGCTTGACGGCGGGAGATTCCTACGAGCAGTACTTC. The full variable domain, completed using reference TRBV5-1 and TRBJ2-7, is KAGVTQTPRYLIKTRGQQVTLSCSPISGHRSVSWYQQTPGQGLQFLFEYFSETQRNKGNFPGRFSGRQFSNSRSEMNVSTLELGDSALYLCASSLTAGDSYEQYFGPGTRLTVT.

This rearrangement joins TRBV13 to TRBJ1-2; 7 bases are a match to TRBD1. The germline gives CDR1 PRHDT, CDR2 FYEKMQ (reference sequence). There are 15 residues in the CDR3. Unmatched junction bases numbered 7, after V lost 4 bases and J lost 2 bases. DNA for the CDR3: TGTGCCAGCAGCTCAACCCGACAGGGAAACTATGGCTACACCTTC. It is translated as CASSSTRQGNYGYTF.

V is TRBV5-6 and J is TRBJ2-3; D is ambiguous. The V gene's germline CDR1 is SGHDT and CDR2 YYEEEE. The V and J ends lost 0 bases and 5 bases respectively, with 7 bases between them. This CDR3 has 13 residues. The CDR3 region has the DNA TGTGCCAGCAGCTTGGGCAGGATAGATACGCAGTATTTT. It encodes CASSLGRIDTQYF.

The V gene is TRBV5-4, the J gene TRBJ1-1, with D perhaps matching TRBD1 (6 bases). V dropped 5 bases and J dropped 10 bases, with 21 bases sitting between them. The germline V gene encodes CDR1 SGHNT and CDR2 YYREEE (reference sequence). The CDR3 is made up of 14 amino acids. The CDR3 nucleotides read TGTGCCAGCAGTTCCAGTCGACAGGTCTCGAGAGCTTTCTTT. Translating gives CASSSSRQVSRAFF.

The rearrangement links TRBV7-9 to TRBJ2-7; TRBD2 might be the D (6 bases). Trimming left V 5 bases short and J 1 base short, with 15 bases between. This CDR3 is 15 amino acids long. Germline CDR1 reads SEHNR; CDR2 reads FQNEAQ (reference sequence). The CDR3 coding sequence is TGTGCCAGCAGCCGTAAGGGGACTGCTTCCTACGAGCAGTACTTC. Its translation is CASSRKGTASYEQYF.

Notes on this clone: Sequence at one end of the junction differs from germline and may be a read error. The rearrangement joins TRBV5-1 to TRBJ2-3, with 9 bases lining up with TRBD2. This CDR3 contains 16 residues. Per germline, CDR1 SGHRS and CDR2 YFSETQ. DNA of the CDR3: TGCGCCAGCAGCTTGAGGAATAGCGGGGGTGCAGATAAGCAGTATTTT. Protein sequence: CASSLRNSGGADKQYF.

V gene TRBV2 combines with J gene TRBJ1-1; D is possibly TRBD1 (6 bases). This CDR3 has 15 amino acids. V lost 4 bases to trimming and J lost 5 bases, with 17 bases between them. The germline V gene has CDR1 SNHLY and CDR2 FYNNEI. The CDR3 DNA reads TGTGCCAGCAGTGGGGCACAGGGTTTGTTTACTGAAGCTTTCTTT. Translating gives CASSGAQGLFTEAFF.

V is TRBV2 and J is TRBJ2-7; 7 bases line up with TRBD2. Germline V gives CDR1 SNHLY, CDR2 FYNNEI. CDR3 size: 12 residues. Germline trimming cut 5 bases from V and 6 bases from J; bases unmatched to any gene: 4. As DNA, the CDR3 is TGTGCCAGCAGTCGGACTAGTGGCGAGCAGTACTTC. It specifies CASSRTSGEQYF.

This chain joins TRBV5-4 and TRBJ1-6; perhaps TRBD1 as D (5 bases). The length of the CDR3 is 15 residues. Trimming stripped 3 bases from V and 6 bases from J, with 13 bases between. The germline V gene encodes CDR1 SGHNT and CDR2 YYREEE (reference sequence). The CDR3: CASSSGTAFNSPLHF. The CDR3 bases are TGTGCCAGCAGCTCCGGGACTGCTTTTAATTCACCCCTCCACTTT.

The chain couples TRBV30 to TRBJ1-6; D remains ambiguous. CDR1 GTSNPN and CDR2 SVGIG come from the germline V gene (reference sequence). The CDR3 is made up of 12 amino acids. Trimming shortened V by 1 base and J by 6 bases, and 4 bases separated the two germline ends. The CDR3 nucleotides are TGTGCCTGGAGTGGGGCTAATTCACCCCTCCACTTT. It translates to CAWSGANSPLHF.

The rearrangement links TRBV7-9 to TRBJ1-6, with D possibly being TRBD1 (5 bases). Between the trimmed V and J ends, which lost 1 base and 3 bases, there was a span of 10 bases. Per germline, CDR1 SEHNR and CDR2 FQNEAQ (reference sequence). The CDR3 runs 16 residues. CDR3 sequence (DNA): TGTGCCAGCAGCTTAGGTGGGCAGGGCTATAATTCACCCCTCCACTTT. Protein product: CASSLGGQGYNSPLHF.

A remark on this clone: Other DNA sequences from this sample encode an identical CDR3 as well. This chain joins TRBV10-1 and TRBJ1-1; D gene unclear. In germline, CDR1 is WNHNN, CDR2 SYGVQD (reference sequence). The CDR3 length is 13 residues. V dropped 2 bases and J dropped 0 bases, with 4 bases sitting between them. The CDR3 DNA reads as TGCGCCAGCAGTGAGCAGTTGAACACTGAAGCTTTCTTT. The encoded protein is CASSEQLNTEAFF.